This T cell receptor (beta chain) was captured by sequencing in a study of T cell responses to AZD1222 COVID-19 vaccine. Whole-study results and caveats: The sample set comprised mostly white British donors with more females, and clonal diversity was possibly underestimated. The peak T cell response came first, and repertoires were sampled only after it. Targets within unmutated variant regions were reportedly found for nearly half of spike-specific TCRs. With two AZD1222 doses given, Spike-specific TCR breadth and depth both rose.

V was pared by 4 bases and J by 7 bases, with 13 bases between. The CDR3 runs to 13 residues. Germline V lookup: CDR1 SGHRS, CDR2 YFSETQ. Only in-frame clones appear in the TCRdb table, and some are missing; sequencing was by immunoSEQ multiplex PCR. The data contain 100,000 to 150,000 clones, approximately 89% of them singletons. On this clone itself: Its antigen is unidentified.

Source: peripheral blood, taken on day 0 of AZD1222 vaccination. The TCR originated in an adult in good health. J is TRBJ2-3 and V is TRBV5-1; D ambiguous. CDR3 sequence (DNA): TGCGCCAGCAGCGACACTCGAACAAATACGCAGTATTTT. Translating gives CASSDTRTNTQYF.